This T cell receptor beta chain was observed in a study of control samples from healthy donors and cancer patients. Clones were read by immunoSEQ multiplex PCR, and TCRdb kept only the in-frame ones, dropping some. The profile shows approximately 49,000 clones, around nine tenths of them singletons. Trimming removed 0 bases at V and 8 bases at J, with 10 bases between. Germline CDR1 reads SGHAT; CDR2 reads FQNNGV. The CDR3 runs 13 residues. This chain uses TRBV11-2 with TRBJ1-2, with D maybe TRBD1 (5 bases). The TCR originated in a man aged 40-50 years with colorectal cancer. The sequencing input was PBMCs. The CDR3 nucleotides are TGTGCCAGCAGCTTAGATCTGGGGGTCGGCTACACCTTC. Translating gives CASSLDLGVGYTF.